A single sample is the source of the 21 T cell receptor beta chains below, sequenced in a study of cytomegalovirus exposure and HLA in healthy donors (dated by TCRdb to 2016 to 2017). Libraries were prepared through the immunoSEQ multiplex PCR assay. The multiplex PCR relied on a mix of 60 forward primers for TCR Vbeta segments and 13 reverse primers for TCR Jbeta segments. TCRdb limited this immuneACCESS table to in-frame rearrangements with V and J called. A share of clones is missing; checked studies link under half to unresolved V genes, and the rest is unexplained. The sample table records 180,000 or so clones; about 75% of these occur just once. About 7.6% of the sample is taken by the ten largest. What was sequenced was PBMCs. These receptors were collected from a middle-aged woman in good health and CMV-seropositive.

The rearrangement uses TRBV27 and TRBJ2-7; the match to TRBD1 covers 7 bases. The CDR3 sequence is 17 residues long. The V gene's germline CDR1 is MNHEY and CDR2 SMNVEV (reference sequence). With V trimmed by 6 bases and J by 2 bases, 16 bases remained unmatched. CDR3 residues: CASSQLERTGSTYEQYF. The CDR3, as DNA: TGTGCCAGCAGCCAGCTCGAGAGGACAGGTTCCACCTACGAGCAGTACTTC.

This clone was observed a single time. The chain is built from TRBV13 and TRBJ2-5, with 9 positions matching TRBD1. Germline CDR1 and CDR2: PRHDT and FYEKMQ (reference sequence). This CDR3 has 18 residues. Losses at the gene ends were 1 base for V and 5 bases for J; bases not matched to a gene: 14. CDR3 amino acids: CASSLAPLTGGGKETQYF. CDR3 sequence (DNA): TGTGCCAGCAGCTTAGCTCCCCTGACAGGGGGGGGCAAGGAGACCCAGTACTTC.

The chain links TRBV10-3 to TRBJ2-3; TRBD2 aligns across 8 bases. V lost 0 bases and J lost 1; bases outside the gene matches: 3. This CDR3 spans 16 amino acids. Looked up from germline, CDR1 is ENHRY and CDR2 is SYGVKD. CDR3 sequence reads: CAISESRAGGTDTQYF. CDR3 nucleotide sequence: TGTGCCATCAGTGAGTCAAGAGCGGGAGGCACAGATACGCAGTATTTT.

This clone was recorded once. This chain links TRBV19 with TRBJ1-1; D is ambiguous. The CDR3 extends over 15 amino acids. Germline assignment: CDR1 LNHDA and CDR2 SQIVND (reference sequence). Trimming left V 10 bases short and J 12 bases short, with 30 bases between. The CDR3 here is CATRGGGIASRWTFF. CDR3 DNA sequence: TGTGCCACTAGAGGAGGTGGTATAGCCTCGCGCTGGACTTTCTTT.

CDR3 coding DNA: TGTGCCAGCAGTGAACAGGGCTTGAGCAATCAGCCCCAGCATTTT. Translation: CASSEQGLSNQPQHF. The V gene is TRBV6-1, the J gene TRBJ1-5; tentative D call: TRBD1 (5 bases). V was pared by 2 bases and J by 1 base, with 9 bases between. The CDR3 extends over 15 amino acids. CDR1 is MNHNS, CDR2 SASEGT, per germline.

V is TRBV5-1 and J is TRBJ2-5; D might be TRBD2 (6 bases). CDR1 and CDR2 (germline): SGHRS, YFSETQ. The CDR3 is 14 residues long. The V end was cut by 0 bases, the J end by 4 bases, with 10 bases between. The CDR3 protein is CASSLDRGGETQYF. CDR3 nucleotide sequence: TGCGCCAGCAGCTTGGATCGGGGAGGAGAGACCCAGTACTTC.

This clone was counted once. Compared with germline, one end of the junction differs, possibly owing to a read error. The chain couples TRBV7-7 to TRBJ2-2, with 15 bases that match TRBD2. Germline assignment: CDR1 SSHAT and CDR2 FNYEAQ (reference sequence). The CDR3 loop spans 16 amino acids. The CDR3 reads CASSWGTSGGTGELFF. The CDR3 DNA sequence: TGTGCTAGCAGCTGGGGGACTAGCGGGGGGACCGGGGAGCTGTTTTTT.

The chain joins TRBV18 to TRBJ2-3, with no clear D. CDR1 KGHSH and CDR2 LQKENI come from the germline V gene. The ends were cut back, 3 bases at V and 2 bases at J, with 15 bases in the middle. The CDR3 consists of 16 residues. In nucleotides, the CDR3 is TGTGCCAGCTCACCCCAAGTTACCAGGTACACAGATACGCAGTATTTT. Amino acids: CASSPQVTRYTDTQYF.

This rearrangement joins TRBV5-5 to TRBJ2-3; 7 nucleotides agree with TRBD2. CDR1 is SGHKS, CDR2 YYEKEE, per germline (reference sequence). CDR3 size: 17 residues. The junction had 11 bases not matched to a gene; V was cut back by 4 bases and J by 0 bases. In nucleotides, the CDR3 is TGTGCCAGCAGCCCCCTGGCGGCTAGCGGTAGCACAGATACGCAGTATTTT. It is translated as CASSPLAASGSTDTQYF.

This sequence joins TRBV5-1 and TRBJ1-4, with a weak D call TRBD1 (5 bases). Germline CDR1 and CDR2: SGHRS and YFSETQ. Trimming left V 0 bases short and J 8 bases short, with 17 bases between. CDR3 length: 16 residues. The CDR3 here is CASSLAQGSQREKLFF. CDR3 in DNA: TGCGCCAGCAGCTTGGCCCAGGGCAGCCAGAGAGAAAAACTGTTTTTT.

V gene TRBV28 combines with J gene TRBJ1-2; 7 nucleotides agree with TRBD1. Germline CDR1 is MDHEN and CDR2 is SYDVKM. The V segment lost 6 bases and the J segment 5 bases; nucleotides outside the gene matches: 9. This CDR3 contains 14 residues. CDR3 DNA sequence: TGTGCCAGCAGAGGTCCCGGGACAGCGTATGGCTACACCTTC. It codes for CASRGPGTAYGYTF.

The chain combines TRBV7-3 with TRBJ2-1; 7 bases align to TRBD2. This CDR3 is built from 15 residues. The V and J ends lost 2 bases and 8 bases, in that order; junction bases with no gene match: 9. CDR1 is SGHTA, CDR2 FQGTGA, per germline. The CDR3 sequence is CASSLGGRAHYEQFF. The CDR3 DNA sequence: TGTGCCAGCAGCTTAGGTGGGAGGGCCCACTATGAGCAGTTCTTC.

V gene TRBV5-6 combines with J gene TRBJ1-3; TRBD1 agrees at 8 bases. After removal of 2 bases from V and 7 bases from J, the junction contained 5 bases not matched to a gene. The V gene's germline CDR1 is SGHDT and CDR2 YYEEEE. The length of the CDR3 is 14 residues. The CDR3 spells CASSFPQGDNTIYF. CDR3 sequence (DNA): TGTGCCAGCAGCTTTCCACAGGGGGATAACACCATATATTTT.

The chain employs TRBV5-4 and TRBJ2-2; D ambiguous. Per the germline V gene, CDR1 is SGHNT and CDR2 is YYREEE (reference sequence). V was pared by 0 bases and J by 5 bases, with 11 bases between. The CDR3 runs to 15 residues. DNA of the CDR3: TGTGCCAGCAGCTTGGATTTTTTCGGGACCGGGGAGCTGTTTTTT. Residues: CASSLDFFGTGELFF.

The chain is built from TRBV18 and TRBJ2-4; 7 positions match TRBD1. The CDR3 totals 16 residues. V shed 3 bases and J 0 bases; nucleotides not matched to a gene: 5. Per germline, CDR1 KGHSH and CDR2 LQKENI. The CDR3 region is CASSPDRNLAKNIQYF. CDR3 nucleotides: TGTGCCAGCTCACCGGACAGGAACCTAGCCAAAAACATTCAGTACTTC.

The chain has TRBV6-5 and TRBJ2-1; D gene ambiguous. Germline CDR1 and CDR2: MNHEY and SVGAGI. V lost 5 bases and J lost 0, with 11 bases in between. The CDR3 is 15 amino acids. The CDR3 protein is CASSGRLSSYNEQFF. The CDR3, as DNA: TGTGCCAGCAGTGGTCGACTGAGCTCCTACAATGAGCAGTTCTTC.

For this clone: Germline and junction disagree at one end, which may indicate a read error. Within the sample, other DNA sequences also encode this same CDR3. The V and J genes are TRBV6-5 and TRBJ2-7; 7 bases are shared with TRBD1. The CDR3 totals 12 residues. The germline V gene has CDR1 MNHEY and CDR2 SVGAGI. The CDR3 loop reads CASSRQGYEQYF. CDR3 nucleotide sequence: TGTGCAAGCAGCCGACAGGGTTACGAGCAGTACTTC.

The sample holds one count of this clone. This chain links TRBV7-6 with TRBJ2-5; no clear D gene. The germline V and J ends were trimmed by 5 bases and 8 bases, with 9 bases remaining between them. The CDR3 loop spans 11 amino acids. The germline V gene encodes CDR1 SGHVS and CDR2 FNYEAQ. The CDR3 loop is CASSLGLTQYF. For the CDR3, the DNA is TGTGCCAGCAGCCTCGGTCTCACCCAGTACTTC.

CDR3: CATSRWRFTDTQYF. The CDR3 DNA reads as TGCGCCACCTCCCGCTGGCGGTTCACAGATACGCAGTATTTT. This chain joins TRBV10-2 and TRBJ2-3; D is uncertain. V gave up 10 bases and J gave up 2 bases, with 16 bases separating them. The CDR3 runs 14 residues. CDR1 is WSHSY and CDR2 is SAAADI in the germline V gene.

This clone was seen a handful of times. V gene TRBV2 combines with J gene TRBJ2-7; TRBD1 aligns across 8 bases. After removal of 4 bases from V and 4 bases from J, the junction contained 6 bases not matched to a gene. This CDR3 has 14 amino acids. The germline CDR1 and CDR2 sequences are SNHLY and FYNNEI. The CDR3 region is CASSVGDRGYEQYF. CDR3 nucleotides: TGTGCCAGCAGTGTTGGAGACAGGGGTTACGAGCAGTACTTC.

The CDR3, as DNA: TGTGCCAGCAGTTTCACCAGAAGCGAGCAGTACTTC. It specifies CASSFTRSEQYF. This chain connects TRBV27 to TRBJ2-7; no reliable D call. V was trimmed by 3 bases and J by 6 bases, leaving 9 bases between them. The CDR3 covers 12 residues. CDR1 is MNHEY and CDR2 is SMNVEV in the germline V gene (reference sequence).